One and the same sample provided the 16 T cell receptor beta chains below, sequenced in a study of shared clonotypes between healthy human individuals (dated by TCRdb to 2020 to 2021). The library was prepared using the immunoSEQ multiplex PCR assay. The source is immuneACCESS, and TCRdb retained only in-frame sequences with V and J called. Part of the clones is not carried over; for the studies checked, unresolved V genes explain less than half of this, and the remainder is unexplained. This sample is represented by around 990,000 clones; approximately 80% of them were singletons. The top ten constitute about 0.94% of the sample. The sample consisted of memory CD4+ T cells from PBMCs. This specimen's cell subset or site label, interpreted: CD45RA-negative fraction. Every receptor here comes from a man between 18 and 29 years old in good health. Some clones in this sample may be carry-over from other donors' samples.

This clone is a singleton in its sample. This rearrangement joins TRBV2 to TRBJ1-2; D might be TRBD1 (5 bases). CDR1 and CDR2 from the germline V gene are SNHLY and FYNNEI. Trimming pared 7 bases from V and 4 bases from J, leaving 13 bases between. The CDR3 length is 13 residues. The CDR3: CASNGGTLYGYTF. The CDR3 DNA is TGTGCCAGCAACGGGGGAACTCTCTATGGCTACACCTTC. The entire variable domain, with the rest obtained from reference TRBV2 and TRBJ1-2, is as follows: EPEVTQTPSHQVTQMGQEVILRCVPISNHLYFYWYRQILGQKVEFLVSFYNNEISEKSEIFDDQFSVERPDGSNFTLKIRSTKLEDSAMYFCASNGGTLYGYTFGSGTRLTVV.

The rearrangement links TRBV5-4 to TRBJ1-2, with D possibly TRBD1 on 6 matching bases. V lost 0 bases and J lost 4, with 13 bases in between. The length of the CDR3 is 15 residues. CDR1 and CDR2 (germline): SGHNT, YYREEE (reference sequence). The chain's CDR3 is CASSLGGHLIYGYTF. Here the CDR3 DNA reads TGTGCCAGCAGCTTGGGGGGACATCTCATCTATGGCTACACCTTC.

The chain recombines TRBV28 with TRBJ1-2, with D maybe TRBD1 (5 bases). The CDR3 loop spans 14 amino acids. CDR1 and CDR2 (germline): MDHEN, SYDVKM. The V end lost 1 base, the J end lost 3 bases, and 9 bases lay between the germline ends. Written as DNA, the CDR3 is TGTGCCAGCAGTTTATCGCAGGGAGACTATGGCTACACCTTC. This translates into CASSLSQGDYGYTF.

The DNA of the CDR3 is TGTGCCAGCAGCCGGTCAAGCGGGAGTTCATACAATGAGCAGTTCTTC. This codes for CASSRSSGSSYNEQFF. The gene calls are TRBV11-2 and TRBJ2-1; TRBD2 aligns across 8 bases. In germline, CDR1 is SGHAT, CDR2 FQNNGV. V lost 5 bases and J lost 4; bases outside the gene matches: 10. This CDR3 is 16 amino acids long.

The chain combines TRBV27 with TRBJ1-1; D perhaps matches TRBD1 (6 bases). Germline CDR1 reads MNHEY; CDR2 reads SMNVEV (reference sequence). The V end was cut by 6 bases, the J end by 6 bases, with 14 bases between. The CDR3 consists of 13 residues. The CDR3 DNA is TGTGCCAGCAGCTACAGGGATCCCCCTGAAGCTTTCTTT. Protein product: CASSYRDPPEAFF.

V and J are TRBV19 and TRBJ2-7; 12 nucleotides agree with TRBD2. Germline loops: CDR1 LNHDA, CDR2 SQIVND (reference sequence). J was trimmed by 7 bases and V by 5 bases; bases with no gene match: 9. The CDR3 has 15 amino acids. CDR3: CASSPRLAGAGEQYF. In DNA form, the CDR3 reads TGTGCCAGTAGTCCCCGACTAGCGGGAGCGGGAGAGCAGTACTTC.

This clone was detected a few times. The chain employs TRBV5-1 and TRBJ2-5; possible D gene TRBD2, 5 bases. V was pared by 4 bases and J by 3 bases, with 16 bases between. The CDR3 runs to 15 residues. Germline lookup yields CDR1 SGHRS and CDR2 YFSETQ. CDR3 in DNA: TGCGCCAGCAGCACCATGCGCCGGGAAGAAGAGACCCAGTACTTC. It encodes CASSTMRREEETQYF.

The chain couples TRBV21-1 to TRBJ1-1; the table's D call, TRBD1, was not checked against the DNA. TRBV21-1 is classified as a pseudogene. The CDR3 totals 14 residues. The CDR3 protein is CASSKAPGNTEAFF. CDR3 DNA: TGTGCCAGCAGCAAAGCTCCAGGGAATACTGAAGCTTTCTTT.

The CDR3, as DNA: TGTGCCAGCAGCCGACGGTCCGCTCAGGGCGGTGGTAAACTGTTTTTT. Its protein is CASSRRSAQGGGKLFF. The chain couples TRBV13 to TRBJ1-4; perhaps TRBD1 as D (5 bases). The V end was cut by 5 bases, the J end by 11 bases, with 24 bases between. This CDR3 region has 16 residues. In germline, CDR1 is PRHDT, CDR2 FYEKMQ (reference sequence).

The chain carries TRBV28 and TRBJ1-2; TRBD1 is a possible D gene (6 bases). Germline V gives CDR1 MDHEN, CDR2 SYDVKM. This CDR3 comprises 12 residues. Trimming removed 5 bases from V and 5 bases from J, with 9 bases in between. The CDR3 DNA follows: TGTGCCAGCAGTCCACAGGGATATGGCTACACCTTC. Translating it yields CASSPQGYGYTF.

The chain links TRBV27 to TRBJ1-1; D is perhaps TRBD1 (5 bases). V was cut by 6 bases and J by 1 base, with 12 bases left in between. The CDR3 runs to 14 residues. Germline loops: CDR1 MNHEY, CDR2 SMNVEV (reference sequence). CDR3 loop: CASRPRGENTEAFF. CDR3 nucleotides: TGTGCCAGCAGGCCTCGGGGGGAGAACACTGAAGCTTTCTTT.

In DNA form, the CDR3 reads TGTGCCAGCAGCCCCGGGACAGTGACCTACGAGCAGTACTTC. It codes for CASSPGTVTYEQYF. The chain recombines TRBV7-2 with TRBJ2-7, with TRBD1 matching over 7 bases. After removal of 5 bases from V and 2 bases from J, the junction contained 6 bases not matched to a gene. The CDR3 length is 14 residues. Germline CDR1 reads SGHTA; CDR2 reads FQGNSA.

This clone showed up just a few times. The chain joins TRBV25-1 to TRBJ1-2; a possible D gene is TRBD1 (6 bases). V dropped 6 bases and J dropped 4 bases, with 12 bases sitting between them. Germline loops: CDR1 MGHDK, CDR2 SYGVNS. The CDR3 spans 13 residues. Here the CDR3 reads CASRGGAVYGYTF. CDR3 coding DNA: TGTGCCAGCAGAGGGGGGGCAGTCTATGGCTACACCTTC.

For this clone: The same CDR3 arises from other DNA sequences in this sample as well. The chain combines TRBV2 with TRBJ2-7; D ambiguous. This CDR3 is built from 13 residues. Trimming pared 4 bases from V and 4 bases from J, leaving 11 bases between. Germline V CDR1 and CDR2: SNHLY, FYNNEI. The CDR3 DNA reads as TGTGCCAGCAGTGTGCCACTTGGTTACGAGCAGTACTTC. Its translation: CASSVPLGYEQYF.

This rearrangement joins TRBV2 to TRBJ2-7; the match to TRBD1 covers 12 bases. From germline, CDR1 is SNHLY and CDR2 FYNNEI. J lost 4 bases, V lost 6 bases, and 4 bases had no gene match. The length of the CDR3 is 14 residues. CDR3 protein: CASRGQGAGYEQYF. In nucleotides, the CDR3 is TGTGCCAGCAGGGGACAGGGGGCCGGATACGAGCAGTACTTC.

The V call is TRBV6-5, the J call TRBJ1-5; D might be TRBD1 (6 bases). V lost 6 bases, J lost 4 bases, and 10 bases lay in between. The CDR3 runs 13 residues. Germline V lookup: CDR1 MNHEY, CDR2 SVGAGI. The CDR3 nucleotides read TGTGCCAGCAGGGGGACAATTAATCAGCCCCAGCATTTT. This codes for CASRGTINQPQHF.